The 14 T cell receptor beta chains below were found in one sample sequenced in a study of cytomegalovirus exposure and HLA in healthy donors. The PCR employed 60 Vbeta primers together with 13 Jbeta primers. Sequencing used immunoSEQ multiplex PCR; TCRdb keeps in-frame clones, though not all of them. The table shows under 200,000 clones, with about four fifths occurring only once. Sequencing was performed on PBMCs. The receptors shown here come from a male donor in good health and CMV-seropositive.

This chain connects TRBV27 to TRBJ1-2; D possibly corresponds to TRBD1 (5 bases). Trimming removed 4 bases from V and 3 bases from J, with 15 bases in between. The CDR3 is made up of 15 amino acids. Germline CDR1 MNHEY, CDR2 SMNVEV (reference sequence). CDR3 nucleotide sequence: TGTGCCAGCAGTTGGGGGGGGGTTTCTGACTATGGCTACACCTTC. Residues: CASSWGGVSDYGYTF.

V gene TRBV18 combines with J gene TRBJ1-1; 8 positions agree with TRBD1. CDR1 and CDR2 (germline): KGHSH, LQKENI. Trimming removed 2 bases from V and 7 bases from J; junction bases left unmatched: 12. This CDR3 has 16 residues. The CDR3 loop reads CASSPNRGWFESEAFF. CDR3 coding DNA: TGTGCCAGCTCACCAAACAGGGGGTGGTTTGAGAGTGAAGCTTTCTTT.

The chain joins TRBV5-1 to TRBJ2-5, with 9 positions matching TRBD1. In germline, CDR1 is SGHRS, CDR2 YFSETQ. The CDR3 runs to 15 residues. The ends lost 3 bases at V and 5 bases at J; junction bases unmatched: 8. DNA of the CDR3: TGCGCCAGCAGCTACCCCGGGACAGGGTATGAGACCCAGTACTTC. Protein sequence: CASSYPGTGYETQYF.

V and J are TRBV4-1 and TRBJ1-5; TRBD1 is a possible D gene (5 bases). V dropped 2 bases and J dropped 6 bases, with 14 bases sitting between them. The CDR3 runs 15 residues. Germline V gene lookup returns CDR1 MGHRA and CDR2 YSYEKL. CDR3 DNA: TGCGCCAGCAGCCAAAGTAGGGGATTAGTTCAGCCCCAGCATTTT. Translation: CASSQSRGLVQPQHF.

The chain carries TRBV19 and TRBJ1-6; the match to TRBD1 covers 9 bases. The CDR3 is 15 residues long. The V gene end was trimmed by 4 bases and the J gene end by 11 bases; junction bases not matched to a gene: 9. Germline CDR1 reads LNHDA; CDR2 reads SQIVND (reference sequence). This CDR3 reads CASSTTGTGMAPLHF. CDR3 coding DNA: TGTGCCAGTAGTACAACCGGGACAGGGATGGCACCCCTCCACTTT.

This rearrangement joins TRBV19 to TRBJ1-2; no firm D call. The CDR3 has 14 residues. V was pared by 6 bases and J by 4 bases, with 15 bases between. Germline CDR1 reads LNHDA; CDR2 reads SQIVND (reference sequence). The CDR3 region has the DNA TGTGCCAGTAGCCTCTCTCTAGGCGTCTATGGCTACACCTTC. This codes for CASSLSLGVYGYTF. Together with reference TRBV19 and TRBJ1-2, the CDR3 gives the full variable domain: DGGITQSPKYLFRKEGQNVTLSCEQNLNHDAMYWYRQDPGQGLRLIYYSQIVNDFQKGDIAEGYSVSREKKESFPLTVTSAQKNPTAFYLCASSLSLGVYGYTFGSGTRLTVV.

The rearrangement links TRBV19 to TRBJ2-7; 11 bases are a match to TRBD1. This CDR3 has 14 amino acids. Looked up from germline, CDR1 is LNHDA and CDR2 is SQIVND (reference sequence). Trimming took 6 bases from V and 2 from J; bases not matched to a gene: 3. Here the CDR3 reads CASRPGQGAYEQYF. The CDR3 DNA reads TGTGCCAGTAGGCCGGGACAGGGGGCCTACGAGCAGTACTTC.

The chain has TRBV6-1 and TRBJ2-4; TRBD1 might be the D (6 bases). This CDR3 has 13 amino acids. Per germline, CDR1 MNHNS and CDR2 SASEGT. Trimming removed 6 bases at V and 6 bases at J, with 12 bases between. For the CDR3, the DNA is TGTGCCAGCAGGGAGACAGGTCCAAACATTCAGTACTTC. Residues: CASRETGPNIQYF.

The chain couples TRBV6-5 to TRBJ2-7; tentative D call: TRBD2 (6 bases). Germline CDR1 reads MNHEY; CDR2 reads SVGAGI. Trimming took off 10 bases at V and 0 bases at J, with 13 bases between the two ends. The CDR3 consists of 13 residues. For the CDR3, the DNA is TGTGCCACCCTGGGACTGGCCTCCTACGAGCAGTACTTC. Protein sequence: CATLGLASYEQYF.

The chain links TRBV7-3 to TRBJ2-7, with a tentative D call TRBD1 (5 bases). Germline V gene lookup returns CDR1 SGHTA and CDR2 FQGTGA. Trimming cost V 5 bases and J 0 bases, with 11 bases left between them. This CDR3 spans 14 amino acids. CDR3: CASSPAGNSYEQYF. The CDR3 DNA reads TGTGCCAGCAGCCCTGCAGGGAACTCCTACGAGCAGTACTTC.

The chain is built from TRBV7-6 and TRBJ2-3; D not certain. The germline gives CDR1 SGHVS, CDR2 FNYEAQ. V was clipped by 0 bases and J by 6 bases, with 7 bases between them. The CDR3 is 13 residues long. The CDR3 DNA sequence: TGTGCCAGCAGCTTAGCGCGCTCGGATACGCAGTATTTT. Translated, it gives CASSLARSDTQYF.

The chain couples TRBV7-2 to TRBJ2-3, with 13 bases matching TRBD2. From germline, CDR1 is SGHTA and CDR2 FQGNSA. The CDR3 has 15 residues. V dropped 0 bases and J dropped 11; count of bases not matched to a gene: 5. CDR3 in DNA: TGTGCCAGCAGCTTAGCTCGGACTAGCGGGGGTGGGCAGTATTTT. Translation: CASSLARTSGGGQYF.

The chain is built from TRBV27 and TRBJ1-1; tentative D call: TRBD1 (5 bases). Germline V gene lookup returns CDR1 MNHEY and CDR2 SMNVEV (reference sequence). Trimming stripped 4 bases from V and 4 bases from J, with 13 bases between. The length of the CDR3 is 14 residues. The CDR3 bases are TGTGCCAGCAGTTCGGACTTGGGGGGCACTGAAGCTTTCTTT. Translating gives CASSSDLGGTEAFF.

The chain employs TRBV7-2 and TRBJ2-7, with a possible D match to TRBD1 (5 bases). The CDR3 totals 15 residues. Germline V gene lookup returns CDR1 SGHTA and CDR2 FQGNSA. V dropped 4 bases and J dropped 1 base, with 14 bases sitting between them. The CDR3 nucleotides read TGTGCCAGCAGCTCATCGACAGATCCGTCCTACGAGCAGTACTTC. Protein sequence: CASSSSTDPSYEQYF.